This T cell receptor (beta chain) was identified in a study of T cells in Graves' hyperthyroidism and ophthalmopathy. In germline, CDR1 is SGHVS, CDR2 FQNEAQ. The CDR3 loop spans 16 amino acids. V was shortened by 3 bases and J by 0 bases, with 12 bases between the two germline ends. The TCR beta CDR3 regions underwent amplification using RNA transcripts as the source. When the TCR CDR3 underwent first-round RT-PCR, the HTBI primer set was used. MiXCR was run by TCRdb on the multiplex PCR reads, yielding one entry per CDR3 protein. Of roughly 180,000 distinct CDR3 sequences listed, 9.4% are singletons. This clonotype was counted many times.

Sequencing was done on a sample of blood. The source of this sequence is a woman aged 18-35 years with Graves' hyperthyroidism that later progressed to Graves' ophthalmopathy. The chain couples TRBV7-8 to TRBJ2-1; unclear D gene. DNA of the CDR3: TGTGCCAGCAGCTTCTCTAGACTGAGCTCCTACAATGAGCAGTTCTTC. Its protein product is CASSFSRLSSYNEQFF.